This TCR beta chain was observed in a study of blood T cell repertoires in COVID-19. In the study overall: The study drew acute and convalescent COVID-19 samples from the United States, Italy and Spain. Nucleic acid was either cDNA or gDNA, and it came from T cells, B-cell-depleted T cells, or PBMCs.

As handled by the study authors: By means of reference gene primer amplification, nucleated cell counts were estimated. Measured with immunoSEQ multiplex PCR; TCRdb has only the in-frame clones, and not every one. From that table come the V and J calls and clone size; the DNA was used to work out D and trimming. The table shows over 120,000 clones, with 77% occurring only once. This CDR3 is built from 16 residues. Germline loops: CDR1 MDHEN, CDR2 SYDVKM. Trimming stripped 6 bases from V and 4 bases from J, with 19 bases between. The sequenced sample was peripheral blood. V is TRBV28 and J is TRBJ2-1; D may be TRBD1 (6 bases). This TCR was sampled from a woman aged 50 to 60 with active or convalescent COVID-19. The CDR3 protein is CASRGAAAPGYNEQFF. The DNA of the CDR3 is TGTGCCAGCAGGGGGGCAGCGGCACCCGGTTACAATGAGCAGTTCTTC. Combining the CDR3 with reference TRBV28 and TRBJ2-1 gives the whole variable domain DVKVTQSSRYLVKRTGEKVFLECVQDMDHENMFWYRQDPGLGLRLIYFSYDVKMKEKGDIPEGYSVSREKKERFSLILESASTNQTSMYLCASRGAAAPGYNEQFFGPGTRLTVL.